Below, one TCR beta chain is given with its context. One end of the junction varies from germline; a read error may be responsible. Measured with immunoSEQ multiplex PCR; TCRdb has only the in-frame clones, and not every one. Found here are approximately 190,000 clones; the top ten clones hold roughly 2%. These data originate in a study of control samples from healthy donors and cancer patients. Germline CDR1 SSHAT, CDR2 FNYEAQ (reference sequence). CDR3 length: 13 residues. V gene TRBV7-7 combines with J gene TRBJ2-5; D is undetermined. The material sequenced was blood. This clonotype was obtained from a woman aged 30 to 39 in good health. The CDR3 protein is CASSLSSQETQYF. The CDR3, as DNA: TGTGCTAGCAGCTTGAGTTCCCAAGAGACCCAGTACTTC.